One sample yielded the 20 T cell receptor beta chains listed below, sequenced in a study of shared clonotypes between healthy human individuals. Some clones are missing from TCRdb's copy, which holds only in-frame ones; the method was immunoSEQ multiplex PCR. This table has about 2.1 million clones, 90% to 95% appearing once. Selected positively for CCR7 and CD45RO-negative, naive CD8 cells excluded terminally differentiated effector memory CD45RA+ cells. Input material: naive CD8+ T cells from PBMCs. Receptors were obtained from a man aged 18 to 35 in good health. Some clones in this sample may be carry-over from other donors' samples.

Regarding this clone: This same CDR3 is encoded by further DNA sequences in the sample. CDR3 bases: TGTGCCAGCAGTTACGCGGACAGTTACGAGCAGTACTTC. Translated, it gives CASSYADSYEQYF. V is TRBV6-5 and J is TRBJ2-7; perhaps TRBD1 as D (6 bases). Trimming took off 2 bases at V and 4 bases at J, with 9 bases between the two ends. The CDR3 sequence is 13 residues long. Germline V gives CDR1 MNHEY, CDR2 SVGAGI.

Here the CDR3 reads CASSRRQGIEQYF. CDR3 coding DNA: TGCGCCAGCAGCCGCCGACAGGGCATCGAGCAGTACTTC. The V gene is TRBV4-1, the J gene TRBJ2-5; 7 bases align to TRBD1. The J call may be incorrect, as the DNA end agrees better with TRBJ2-7. Germline values: CDR1 MGHRA, CDR2 YSYEKL. The CDR3 is made up of 13 amino acids.

The J gene is TRBJ2-2, the V gene TRBV28, with a possible D match to TRBD1 (6 bases). This CDR3 is 14 amino acids long. Germline assignment: CDR1 MDHEN and CDR2 SYDVKM. The V end was cut by 4 bases, the J end by 6 bases, with 12 bases between. DNA for the CDR3: TGTGCCAGCAGTTCAGGGGTAGGGGCCGGGGAGCTGTTTTTT. Its protein is CASSSGVGAGELFF.

The chain is built from TRBV5-1 and TRBJ2-7; 10 positions match TRBD1. J gave up 2 bases and V 4 bases, and 15 bases lay outside the gene matches. The CDR3 spans 18 residues. Germline V gene sequence: CDR1 SGHRS, CDR2 YFSETQ. The DNA for the CDR3 is TGCGCCAGCAGCCCAACCCGGGACAGGGGCGTTAACCCCTACGAGCAGTACTTC. It translates to CASSPTRDRGVNPYEQYF.

CDR3 coding DNA: TGTGCCACCCAATCCGGGACTAGCGGGTGGTACGTGCAGTTCTTC. Its protein is CATQSGTSGWYVQFF. The chain joins TRBV5-8 to TRBJ2-1; 12 bases line up with TRBD2. V lost 9 bases to trimming and J lost 12 bases; unmatched junction nucleotides: 16. This CDR3 comprises 15 residues. The germline V gene has CDR1 SGHTS and CDR2 YDEGEE.

The chain carries TRBV5-1 and TRBJ2-7; D ambiguous. CDR1 SGHRS and CDR2 YFSETQ come from the germline V gene. The CDR3 is 17 amino acids. V lost 0 bases, J lost 3 bases, and 19 bases lay in between. DNA for the CDR3: TGCGCCAGCAGCTTGGTTCCCTCGGAACAGAGGCTCTACGAGCAGTACTTC. It is translated as CASSLVPSEQRLYEQYF.

This clone was counted between two and nine times. V gene TRBV7-9 combines with J gene TRBJ2-7; weak D call: TRBD1 (7 bases). Germline CDR1 reads SEHNR; CDR2 reads FQNEAQ (reference sequence). There are 16 residues in the CDR3. V lost 4 bases and J lost 2, with 18 bases in between. CDR3 amino acids: CASSSLDRRDPYEQYF. The CDR3 DNA reads as TGTGCCAGCAGCTCGTTGGACAGGAGGGATCCCTACGAGCAGTACTTC. Supplemented by reference TRBV7-9 and TRBJ2-7, the full variable domain reads DTGVSQNPRHKITKRGQNVTFRCDPISEHNRLYWYRQTLGQGPEFLTYFQNEAQLEKSRLLSDRFSAERPKGSFSTLEIQRTEQGDSAMYLCASSSLDRRDPYEQYFGPGTRLTVT.

The V and J genes are TRBV18 and TRBJ2-7; D possibly corresponds to TRBD1 (5 bases). V lost 3 bases to trimming and J lost 0 bases, with 12 bases between them. The CDR3 extends over 15 amino acids. The V gene's germline CDR1 is KGHSH and CDR2 LQKENI. The DNA for the CDR3 is TGTGCCAGCTCACCCGAGCAGGACACCTCCTACGAGCAGTACTTC. It encodes CASSPEQDTSYEQYF. The full variable domain, completed using reference TRBV18 and TRBJ2-7, is NAGVMQNPRHLVRRRGQEARLRCSPMKGHSHVYWYRQLPEEGLKFMVYLQKENIIDESGMPKERFSAEFPKEGPSILRIQQVVRGDSAAYFCASSPEQDTSYEQYFGPGTRLTVT.

This clone has only one observation. CDR3 amino acids: CASSFRGRPGHEQFF. The CDR3, as DNA: TGTGCCAGCAGCTTCCGTGGGAGGCCAGGGCATGAGCAGTTCTTC. The chain employs TRBV11-2 and TRBJ2-1; D might be TRBD2 (6 bases). CDR1 is SGHAT and CDR2 is FQNNGV in the germline V gene. The V end lost 3 bases, the J end lost 8 bases, and 17 bases lay between the germline ends. This CDR3 spans 15 amino acids.

The rearrangement links TRBV4-1 to TRBJ2-1; no reliable D call. V lost 3 bases and J 1 base, leaving 10 bases between the germline ends. Germline CDR1 MGHRA, CDR2 YSYEKL. The CDR3 is 15 residues long. The CDR3 region has the DNA TGCGCCAGCAGCCACGCTACCGTATCCTACAATGAGCAGTTCTTC. Translation: CASSHATVSYNEQFF.

In regard to this clone: The same CDR3 is also encoded by other DNA sequences in this sample. This rearrangement joins TRBV29-1 to TRBJ2-1, with 10 bases aligning to TRBD1. This CDR3 is 13 amino acids long. CDR1 is SQVTM, CDR2 ANQGSEA, per germline. V lost 4 bases, J lost 3 bases, and 0 bases stayed unmatched. CDR3 sequence reads: CSVGDRGYNEQFF. In DNA, the CDR3 is TGCAGCGTTGGGGACAGGGGCTACAATGAGCAGTTCTTC.

The gene calls are TRBV4-1 and TRBJ1-1; 12 positions match TRBD1. CDR1 and CDR2 from the germline V gene are MGHRA and YSYEKL. The CDR3 has 18 amino acids. Unmatched junction bases numbered 5, after V lost 0 bases and J lost 0 bases. CDR3 loop: CASSQDWGQGAVNTEAFF. CDR3 nucleotides: TGCGCCAGCAGCCAAGATTGGGGACAGGGGGCGGTGAACACTGAAGCTTTCTTT.

This chain joins TRBV7-9 and TRBJ1-1; D is unclear. The V end lost 5 bases, the J end lost 1 base, and 11 bases lay between the germline ends. Germline CDR1 reads SEHNR; CDR2 reads FQNEAQ (reference sequence). The CDR3 length is 14 residues. Here the CDR3 reads CASSQGRENTEAFF. The DNA for the CDR3 is TGTGCCAGCAGCCAAGGGCGGGAGAACACTGAAGCTTTCTTT.

The rearrangement uses TRBV5-4 and TRBJ1-1; no reliable D call. CDR3 length: 14 residues. Germline CDR1 and CDR2: SGHNT and YYREEE (reference sequence). Trimming removed 2 bases at V and 2 bases at J, with 10 bases between. The chain's CDR3 is CASSFFAGNTEAFF. For the CDR3, the DNA is TGTGCCAGCAGCTTCTTCGCCGGTAACACTGAAGCTTTCTTT. The variable domain in full, with the rest retrieved from reference TRBV5-4 and TRBJ1-1, is ETGVTQSPTHLIKTRGQQVTLRCSSQSGHNTVSWYQQALGQGPQFIFQYYREEENGRGNFPPRFSGLQFPNYSSELNVNALELDDSALYLCASSFFAGNTEAFFGQGTRLTVV.

This sequence joins TRBV5-1 and TRBJ2-7; 13 positions match TRBD2. Germline-derived CDR1 and CDR2 are SGHRS and YFSETQ. The CDR3 contains 17 residues. Trimming cost V 4 bases and J 1 base; bases outside gene matches: 8. The CDR3 is CASSPGLAGRVSYEQYF. The CDR3 bases are TGCGCCAGCAGCCCGGGACTAGCGGGACGAGTATCCTACGAGCAGTACTTC.

This clone occurred once. The V and J genes are TRBV7-8 and TRBJ2-1, with D perhaps TRBD1 (6 bases). The germline V and J ends were trimmed by 1 base and 4 bases, with 14 bases remaining between them. The germline V gene has CDR1 SGHVS and CDR2 FQNEAQ. This CDR3 comprises 16 residues. CDR3 in DNA: TGTGCCAGCAGCTTAGATGGGATAGGGGGATACAATGAGCAGTTCTTC. This encodes CASSLDGIGGYNEQFF.

DNA for the CDR3: TGTGCCAGCAGCTTAGCGGGAAGGGGCCTCCAAGAGACCCAGTACTTC. The encoded protein is CASSLAGRGLQETQYF. This sequence joins TRBV13 and TRBJ2-5, with D perhaps assigned TRBD1 or TRBD2 (5 bases each). Germline V gene sequence: CDR1 PRHDT, CDR2 FYEKMQ (reference sequence). The CDR3 totals 16 residues. V was pared by 1 base and J by 1 base, with 13 bases between.

V gene TRBV29-1 combines with J gene TRBJ2-2, with D uncertain. This CDR3 contains 12 residues. Trimming stripped 4 bases from V and 6 bases from J, with 9 bases between. Germline V lookup: CDR1 SQVTM, CDR2 ANQGSEA. This CDR3 reads CSVVWEAGELFF. The CDR3 DNA follows: TGCAGCGTTGTTTGGGAAGCCGGGGAGCTGTTTTTT.

This sequence joins TRBV6-1 and TRBJ2-1, with D unresolved. Between the trimmed V and J ends, which lost 5 bases and 4 bases, there was a span of 12 bases. Germline values: CDR1 MNHNS, CDR2 SASEGT. The CDR3 loop spans 14 amino acids. The CDR3 protein is CASSITVVYNEQFF. The CDR3 DNA is TGTGCCAGCAGTATCACAGTTGTTTACAATGAGCAGTTCTTC.

The rearrangement uses TRBV18 and TRBJ2-7; a weak D match, TRBD1 (5 bases). The CDR3 contains 15 residues. CDR1 and CDR2 from the germline V gene are KGHSH and LQKENI. Trimming took off 2 bases at V and 1 base at J, with 12 bases between the two ends. The CDR3 DNA is TGTGCCAGCTCACCAGACAACAGGCCATCCTACGAGCAGTACTTC. It codes for CASSPDNRPSYEQYF.